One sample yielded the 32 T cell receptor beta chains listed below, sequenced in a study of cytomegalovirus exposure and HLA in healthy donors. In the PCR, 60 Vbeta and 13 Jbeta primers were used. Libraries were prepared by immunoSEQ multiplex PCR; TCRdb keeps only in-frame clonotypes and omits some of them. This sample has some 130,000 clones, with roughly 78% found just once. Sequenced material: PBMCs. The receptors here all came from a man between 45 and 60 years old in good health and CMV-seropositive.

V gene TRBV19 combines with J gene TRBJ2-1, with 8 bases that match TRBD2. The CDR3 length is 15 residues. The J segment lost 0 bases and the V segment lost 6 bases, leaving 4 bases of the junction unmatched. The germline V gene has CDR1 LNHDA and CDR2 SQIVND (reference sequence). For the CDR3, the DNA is TGTGCCAGTAGACTAGCGGTCGACTCCTACAATGAGCAGTTCTTC. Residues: CASRLAVDSYNEQFF.

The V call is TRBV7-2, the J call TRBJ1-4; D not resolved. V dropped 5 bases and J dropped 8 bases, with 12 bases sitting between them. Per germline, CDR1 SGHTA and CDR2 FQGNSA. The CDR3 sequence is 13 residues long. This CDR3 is CASSLGGPEKLFF. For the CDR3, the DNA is TGTGCCAGCAGCCTCGGAGGGCCCGAAAAACTGTTTTTT.

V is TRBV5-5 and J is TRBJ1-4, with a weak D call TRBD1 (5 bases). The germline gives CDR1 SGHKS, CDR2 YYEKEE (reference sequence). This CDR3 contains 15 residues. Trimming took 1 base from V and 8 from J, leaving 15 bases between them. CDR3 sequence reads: CASSLFQGYDEKLFF. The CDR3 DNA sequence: TGTGCCAGCAGCTTGTTCCAGGGTTACGACGAAAAACTGTTTTTT.

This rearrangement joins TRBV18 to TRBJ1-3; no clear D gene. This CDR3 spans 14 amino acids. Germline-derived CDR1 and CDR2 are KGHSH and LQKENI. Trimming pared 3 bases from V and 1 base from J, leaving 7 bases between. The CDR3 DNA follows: TGTGCCAGCTCACCCACGGTGTCTGGAAACACCATATATTTT. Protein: CASSPTVSGNTIYF.

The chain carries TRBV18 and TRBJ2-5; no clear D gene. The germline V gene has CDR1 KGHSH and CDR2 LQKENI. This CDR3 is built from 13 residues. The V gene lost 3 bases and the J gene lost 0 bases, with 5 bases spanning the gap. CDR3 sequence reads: CASSPADQETQYF. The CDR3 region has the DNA TGTGCCAGCTCACCGGCAGACCAAGAGACCCAGTACTTC.

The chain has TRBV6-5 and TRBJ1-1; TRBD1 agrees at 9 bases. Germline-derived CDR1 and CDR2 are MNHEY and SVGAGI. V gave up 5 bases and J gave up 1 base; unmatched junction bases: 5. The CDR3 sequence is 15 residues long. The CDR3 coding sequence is TGTGCCAGCAGTCCGGGACAGGGCGGGAACACTGAAGCTTTCTTT. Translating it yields CASSPGQGGNTEAFF.

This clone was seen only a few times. The CDR3 is CASSPLPEGTGELFF. CDR3 DNA: TGTGCCAGCTCACCACTACCGGAGGGTACCGGGGAGCTGTTTTTT. This rearrangement joins TRBV18 to TRBJ2-2, with D perhaps TRBD2 (6 bases). The germline gives CDR1 KGHSH, CDR2 LQKENI. There are 15 residues in the CDR3. Trimming stripped 1 base from V and 5 bases from J, with 11 bases between.

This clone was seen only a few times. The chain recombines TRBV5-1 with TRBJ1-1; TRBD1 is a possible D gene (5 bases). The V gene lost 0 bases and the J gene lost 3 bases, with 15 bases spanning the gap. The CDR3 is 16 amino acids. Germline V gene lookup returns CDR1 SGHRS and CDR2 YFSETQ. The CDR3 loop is CASSLDGQVSDTEAFF. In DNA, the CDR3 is TGCGCCAGCAGCTTGGACGGACAAGTGAGCGACACTGAAGCTTTCTTT.

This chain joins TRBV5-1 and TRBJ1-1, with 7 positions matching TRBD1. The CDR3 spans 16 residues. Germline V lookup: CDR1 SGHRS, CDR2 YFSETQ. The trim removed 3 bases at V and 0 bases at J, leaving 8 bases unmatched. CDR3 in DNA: TGCGCCAGCAGCTGGACAGGAACCACCATGAACACTGAAGCTTTCTTT. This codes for CASSWTGTTMNTEAFF. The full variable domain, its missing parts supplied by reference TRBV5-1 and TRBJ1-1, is KAGVTQTPRYLIKTRGQQVTLSCSPISGHRSVSWYQQTPGQGLQFLFEYFSETQRNKGNFPGRFSGRQFSNSRSEMNVSTLELGDSALYLCASSWTGTTMNTEAFFGQGTRLTVV.

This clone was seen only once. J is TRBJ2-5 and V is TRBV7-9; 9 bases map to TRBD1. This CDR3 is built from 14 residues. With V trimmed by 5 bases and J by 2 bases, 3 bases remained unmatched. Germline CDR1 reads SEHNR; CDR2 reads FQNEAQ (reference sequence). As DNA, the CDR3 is TGTGCCAGCAGCGTAGGGACAGGGCAAGAGACCCAGTACTTC. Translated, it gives CASSVGTGQETQYF.

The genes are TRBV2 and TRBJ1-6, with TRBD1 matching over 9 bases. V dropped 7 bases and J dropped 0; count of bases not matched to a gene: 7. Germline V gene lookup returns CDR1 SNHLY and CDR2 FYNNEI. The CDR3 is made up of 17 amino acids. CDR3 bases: TGTGCCAGCATATCCGGGACAGGGATCTCCTATAATTCACCCCTCCACTTT. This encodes CASISGTGISYNSPLHF.

This CDR3 is CASSLEIGGIETQYF. CDR3 sequence (DNA): TGTGCCAGCAGCTTAGAGATAGGGGGCATAGAGACCCAGTACTTC. The rearrangement uses TRBV11-2 and TRBJ2-5; TRBD1 aligns across 7 bases. The CDR3 sequence is 15 residues long. CDR1 is SGHAT, CDR2 FQNNGV, per germline. With 0 bases clipped from V and 4 bases from J, the junction kept 5 bases outside the gene matches.

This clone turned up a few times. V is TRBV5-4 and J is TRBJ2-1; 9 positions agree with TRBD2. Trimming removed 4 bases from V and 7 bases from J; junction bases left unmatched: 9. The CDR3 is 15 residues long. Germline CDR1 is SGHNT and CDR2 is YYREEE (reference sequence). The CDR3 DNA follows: TGTGCCAGCAGCGGGCGGGGGGGCTTGAAAAATGAGCAGTTCTTC. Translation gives CASSGRGGLKNEQFF.

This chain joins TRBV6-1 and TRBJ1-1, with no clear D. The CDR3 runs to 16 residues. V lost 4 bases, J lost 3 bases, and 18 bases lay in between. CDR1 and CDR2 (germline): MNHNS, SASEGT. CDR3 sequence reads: CASSVEVGWRDTEAFF. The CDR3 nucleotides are TGTGCCAGCAGTGTCGAGGTTGGGTGGAGGGACACTGAAGCTTTCTTT.

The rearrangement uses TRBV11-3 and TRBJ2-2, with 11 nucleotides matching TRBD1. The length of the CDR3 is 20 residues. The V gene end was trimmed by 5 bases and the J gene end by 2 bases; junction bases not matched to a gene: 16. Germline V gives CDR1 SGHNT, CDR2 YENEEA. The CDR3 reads CASSLRPGQGVRSNTGELFF. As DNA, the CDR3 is TGTGCCAGCAGCCTCCGCCCGGGACAGGGGGTTAGATCCAACACCGGGGAGCTGTTTTTT.

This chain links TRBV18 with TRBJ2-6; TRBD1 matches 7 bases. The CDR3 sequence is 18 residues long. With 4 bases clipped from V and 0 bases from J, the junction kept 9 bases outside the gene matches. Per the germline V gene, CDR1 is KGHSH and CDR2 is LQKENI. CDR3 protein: CASSRPGTDYSGANVLTF. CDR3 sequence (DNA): TGTGCCAGCTCACGGCCCGGGACAGACTACTCTGGGGCCAACGTCCTGACTTTC.

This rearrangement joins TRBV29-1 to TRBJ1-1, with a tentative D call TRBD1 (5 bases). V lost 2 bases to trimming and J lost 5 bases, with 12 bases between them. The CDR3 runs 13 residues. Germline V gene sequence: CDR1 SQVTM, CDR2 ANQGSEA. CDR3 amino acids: CSVELGRGTEAFF. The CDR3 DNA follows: TGCAGCGTTGAACTGGGCCGGGGGACTGAAGCTTTCTTT.

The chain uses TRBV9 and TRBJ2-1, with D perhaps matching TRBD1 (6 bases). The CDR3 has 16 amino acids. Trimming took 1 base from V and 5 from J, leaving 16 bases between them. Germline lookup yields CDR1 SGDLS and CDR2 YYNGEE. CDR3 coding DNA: TGTGCCAGCAGCGTAATTTCTAGGGGGTCGGACAATGAGCAGTTCTTC. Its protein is CASSVISRGSDNEQFF.

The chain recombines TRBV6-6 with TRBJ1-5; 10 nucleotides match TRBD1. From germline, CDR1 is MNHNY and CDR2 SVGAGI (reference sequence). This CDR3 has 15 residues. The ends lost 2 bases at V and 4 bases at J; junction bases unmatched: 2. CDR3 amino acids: CASSYRTGGNQPQHF. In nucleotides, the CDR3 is TGTGCCAGCAGTTACCGGACAGGGGGTAATCAGCCCCAGCATTTT.

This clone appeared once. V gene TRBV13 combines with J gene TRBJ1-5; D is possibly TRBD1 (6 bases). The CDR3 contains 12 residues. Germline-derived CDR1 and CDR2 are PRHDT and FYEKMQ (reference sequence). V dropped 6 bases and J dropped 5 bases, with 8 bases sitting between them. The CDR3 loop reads CASSAGDQPQHF. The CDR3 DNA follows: TGTGCCAGCAGTGCAGGGGATCAGCCCCAGCATTTT.

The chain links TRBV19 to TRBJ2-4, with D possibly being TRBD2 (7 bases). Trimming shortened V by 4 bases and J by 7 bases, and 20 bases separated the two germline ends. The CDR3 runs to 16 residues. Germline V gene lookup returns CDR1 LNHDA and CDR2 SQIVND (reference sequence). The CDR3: CASSTLGGAPLNIQYF. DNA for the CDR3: TGTGCCAGTAGTACCCTTGGGGGGGCCCCCCTTAACATTCAGTACTTC.

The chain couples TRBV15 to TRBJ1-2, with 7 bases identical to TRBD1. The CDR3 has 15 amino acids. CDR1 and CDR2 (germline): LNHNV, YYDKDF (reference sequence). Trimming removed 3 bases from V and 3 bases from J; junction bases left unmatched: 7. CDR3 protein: CATSRGDGQDYGYTF. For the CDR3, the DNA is TGTGCCACCAGCAGGGGGGATGGACAGGACTATGGCTACACCTTC.

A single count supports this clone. DNA of the CDR3: TGCGCCAGCAGCTTGGATCCAGGGGAAACCGGGGAGCTGTTTTTT. Amino acid sequence: CASSLDPGETGELFF. V and J are TRBV5-1 and TRBJ2-2, with a tentative D call TRBD1 (6 bases). The CDR3 has 15 amino acids. Germline-derived CDR1 and CDR2 are SGHRS and YFSETQ. Trimming took off 0 bases at V and 5 bases at J, with 11 bases between the two ends.

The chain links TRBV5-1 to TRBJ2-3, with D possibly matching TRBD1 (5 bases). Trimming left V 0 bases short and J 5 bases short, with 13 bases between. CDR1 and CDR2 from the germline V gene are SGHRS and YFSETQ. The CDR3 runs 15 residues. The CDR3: CASSLAGLGGDTQYF. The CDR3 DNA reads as TGCGCCAGCAGCTTGGCAGGGTTAGGCGGAGATACGCAGTATTTT.

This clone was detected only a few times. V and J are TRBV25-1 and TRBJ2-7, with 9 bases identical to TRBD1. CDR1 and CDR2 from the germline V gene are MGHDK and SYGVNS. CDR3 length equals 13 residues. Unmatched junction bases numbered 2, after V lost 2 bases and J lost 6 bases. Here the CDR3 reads CASSEGTGFEQYF. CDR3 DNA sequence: TGTGCCAGCAGTGAAGGGACAGGGTTCGAGCAGTACTTC.

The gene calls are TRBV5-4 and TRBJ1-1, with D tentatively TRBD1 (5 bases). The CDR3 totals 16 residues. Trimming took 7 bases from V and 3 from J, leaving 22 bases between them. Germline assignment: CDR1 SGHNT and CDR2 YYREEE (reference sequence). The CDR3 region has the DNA TGTGCCAGCCGACCCTCAGGTGGGGCGTCCTACACTGAAGCTTTCTTT. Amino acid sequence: CASRPSGGASYTEAFF.

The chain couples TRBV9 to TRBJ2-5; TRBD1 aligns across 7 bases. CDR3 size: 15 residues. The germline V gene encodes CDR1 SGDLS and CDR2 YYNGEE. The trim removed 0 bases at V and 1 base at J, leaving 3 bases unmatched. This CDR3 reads CASSVGQGIQETQYF. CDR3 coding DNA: TGTGCCAGCAGCGTAGGACAGGGTATCCAAGAGACCCAGTACTTC.

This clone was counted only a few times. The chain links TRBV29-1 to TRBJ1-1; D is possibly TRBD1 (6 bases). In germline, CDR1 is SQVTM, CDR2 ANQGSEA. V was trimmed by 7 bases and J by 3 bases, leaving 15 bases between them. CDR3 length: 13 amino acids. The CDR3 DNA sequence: TGCAGCGCCCGAGGGGGTTTGGACACTGAAGCTTTCTTT. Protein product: CSARGGLDTEAFF.

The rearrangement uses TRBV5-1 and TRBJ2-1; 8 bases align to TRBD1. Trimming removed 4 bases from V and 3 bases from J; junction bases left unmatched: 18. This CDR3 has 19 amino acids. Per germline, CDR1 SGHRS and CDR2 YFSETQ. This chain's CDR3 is CASSGRNRTGWFVYNEQFF. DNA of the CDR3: TGCGCCAGCAGCGGACGAAACCGGACAGGGTGGTTTGTCTACAATGAGCAGTTCTTC.

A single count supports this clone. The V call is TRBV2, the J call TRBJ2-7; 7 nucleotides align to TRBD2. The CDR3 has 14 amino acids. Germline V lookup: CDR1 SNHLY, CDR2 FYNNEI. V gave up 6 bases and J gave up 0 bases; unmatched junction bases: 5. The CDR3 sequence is CASRVGGGSYEQYF. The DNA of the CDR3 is TGTGCCAGCAGAGTTGGGGGGGGCTCCTACGAGCAGTACTTC.

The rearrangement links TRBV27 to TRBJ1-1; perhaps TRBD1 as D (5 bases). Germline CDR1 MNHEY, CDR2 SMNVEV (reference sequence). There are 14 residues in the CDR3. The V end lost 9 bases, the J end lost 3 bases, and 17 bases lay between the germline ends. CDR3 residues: CASSKMGGDTEAFF. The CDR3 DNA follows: TGTGCCAGTTCGAAAATGGGGGGGGACACTGAAGCTTTCTTT.

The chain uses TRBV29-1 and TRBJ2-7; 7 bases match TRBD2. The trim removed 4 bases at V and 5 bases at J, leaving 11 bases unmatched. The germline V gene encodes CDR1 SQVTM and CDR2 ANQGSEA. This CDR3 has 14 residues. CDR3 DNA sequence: TGCAGCGTTGGGGAGGGGTCGGTTCCTAACGAGCAGTACTTC. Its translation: CSVGEGSVPNEQYF.